Below are 26 T cell receptor beta chains sequenced from a single sample in a study of OX40 agonist ivuxolimab in advanced cancers. The method was immunoSEQ multiplex PCR; TCRdb's version includes in-frame clones alone and lacks a portion of them. The repertoire consists of about 80,000 clones, with approximately 90% occurring once and the leading ten covering approximately 0.69%. This specimen consisted of CD4+ or CD8+ T cells sorted from blood, obtained in a trial of the OX40 agonist ivuxolimab. These receptors came from an adult with an advanced solid tumor such as melanoma, head and neck, liver or kidney cancer.

The J gene is TRBJ1-3, the V gene TRBV5-6; 7 nucleotides match TRBD1. The CDR3 has 16 residues. Losses at the gene ends were 0 bases for V and 2 bases for J; bases not matched to a gene: 5. Germline V gene sequence: CDR1 SGHDT, CDR2 YYEEEE. CDR3 sequence reads: CASSLGQGAAGNTIYF. CDR3 DNA: TGTGCCAGCAGCTTGGGACAGGGCGCGGCTGGAAACACCATATATTTT.

This sequence joins TRBV7-2 and TRBJ1-5, with D possibly being TRBD1 (5 bases). V was shortened by 5 bases and J by 7 bases, with 18 bases between the two germline ends. Germline loops: CDR1 SGHTA, CDR2 FQGNSA. This CDR3 spans 15 amino acids. CDR3 sequence reads: CASSRSGGSGQPQHF. The DNA for the CDR3 is TGTGCCAGCAGCCGGTCGGGGGGATCGGGACAGCCCCAGCATTTT. Based on the CDR3 plus reference TRBV7-2 and TRBJ1-5, the full variable domain is GAGVSQSPSNKVTEKGKDVELRCDPISGHTALYWYRQSLGQGLEFLIYFQGNSAPDKSGLPSDRFSAERTGGSVSTLTIQRTQQEDSAVYLCASSRSGGSGQPQHFGDGTRLSIL.

The gene calls are TRBV4-2 and TRBJ2-7; unclear D gene. Trimming cost V 1 base and J 2 bases, with 12 bases left between them. The CDR3 extends over 15 amino acids. CDR1 and CDR2 (germline): LGHNA, YNFKEQ. The CDR3 region is CASSQGVTETYEQYF. The CDR3 bases are TGTGCCAGCAGCCAAGGAGTTACGGAAACCTACGAGCAGTACTTC.

The V call is TRBV7-8, the J call TRBJ1-5, with unresolved D. Germline V gene data show CDR1 as SGHVS and CDR2 as FQNEAQ. The length of the CDR3 is 15 residues. V was cut by 1 base and J by 3 bases, with 10 bases left in between. The chain's CDR3 is CASSLGGRTNQPQHF. The CDR3 DNA reads as TGTGCCAGCAGCTTAGGTGGACGGACCAATCAGCCCCAGCATTTT.

The chain links TRBV4-2 to TRBJ2-2, with TRBD2 matching over 9 bases. The germline CDR1 and CDR2 sequences are LGHNA and YNFKEQ. V shed 4 bases and J 7 bases; nucleotides not matched to a gene: 13. This CDR3 is 17 amino acids long. The CDR3 sequence: CASSPLGAGGPDGELFF. The CDR3 DNA reads as TGTGCCAGCAGCCCCCTGGGGGCGGGAGGGCCAGACGGGGAGCTGTTTTTT.

This clone was observed a few times. This chain uses TRBV14 with TRBJ2-5; D is perhaps TRBD1 or TRBD2 (5 bases each). Looked up from germline, CDR1 is SGHDN and CDR2 is FVKESK. The length of the CDR3 is 16 residues. V gave up 0 bases and J gave up 0 bases, with 11 bases separating them. The CDR3 sequence: CASSQEGPVYQETQYF. The CDR3 bases are TGTGCCAGCAGCCAAGAGGGACCGGTGTACCAAGAGACCCAGTACTTC.

The genes are TRBV9 and TRBJ2-1; possible D gene TRBD2, 5 bases. V lost 0 bases and J 2 bases, leaving 9 bases between the germline ends. Germline assignment: CDR1 SGDLS and CDR2 YYNGEE. The CDR3 contains 15 residues. CDR3 coding DNA: TGTGCCAGCAGCGTAGGGGCGGGCACCTACAATGAGCAGTTCTTC. This gives the protein CASSVGAGTYNEQFF.

J is TRBJ1-5 and V is TRBV19, with D possibly matching TRBD1 (5 bases). The V and J ends lost 3 bases and 0 bases respectively, with 9 bases between them. Germline values: CDR1 LNHDA, CDR2 SQIVND (reference sequence). The length of the CDR3 is 15 residues. The CDR3 spells CASSIAGISNQPQHF. Here the CDR3 DNA reads TGTGCCAGTAGTATTGCAGGGATTAGCAATCAGCCCCAGCATTTT.

The chain is built from TRBV5-6 and TRBJ2-5, with D possibly called TRBD1 or TRBD2 (5 bases each). Germline V CDR1 and CDR2: SGHDT, YYEEEE. V was shortened by 0 bases and J by 6 bases, with 18 bases between the two germline ends. The CDR3 loop spans 16 amino acids. CDR3 sequence (DNA): TGTGCCAGCAGCTTGGCTTGGGACGCCAACGGAAAGACCCAGTACTTC. Amino acid sequence: CASSLAWDANGKTQYF.

The J gene is TRBJ2-5, the V gene TRBV28; no reliable D call. Germline V gene data show CDR1 as MDHEN and CDR2 as SYDVKM. The CDR3 is 15 amino acids. Trimming cost V 5 bases and J 2 bases, with 15 bases left between them. The CDR3 region is CASSNYRTSQETQYF. The DNA for the CDR3 is TGTGCCAGCAGTAACTATCGGACGTCTCAAGAGACCCAGTACTTC. The full variable domain, completed using reference TRBV28 and TRBJ2-5, is DVKVTQSSRYLVKRTGEKVFLECVQDMDHENMFWYRQDPGLGLRLIYFSYDVKMKEKGDIPEGYSVSREKKERFSLILESASTNQTSMYLCASSNYRTSQETQYFGPGTRLLVL.

This sequence joins TRBV7-9 and TRBJ2-1, with 9 bases aligning to TRBD1. J lost 4 bases, V lost 5 bases, and 3 bases had no gene match. The CDR3 extends over 14 amino acids. Germline V lookup: CDR1 SEHNR, CDR2 FQNEAQ (reference sequence). CDR3: CASSPGTGYNEQFF. In DNA, the CDR3 is TGTGCCAGCAGCCCCGGGACAGGGTACAATGAGCAGTTCTTC.

This sequence joins TRBV2 and TRBJ1-1; TRBD1 matches at 8 bases. Germline V gives CDR1 SNHLY, CDR2 FYNNEI. The trim removed 6 bases at V and 11 bases at J, leaving 5 bases unmatched. The CDR3 is 11 amino acids. CDR3 loop: CASREDREAFF. As DNA, the CDR3 is TGTGCCAGCAGGGAGGACAGGGAGGCTTTCTTT.

The chain recombines TRBV28 with TRBJ2-1; TRBD2 agrees at 9 bases. CDR3 size: 13 residues. V was pared by 11 bases and J by 8 bases, with 10 bases of the junction left unmatched. CDR1 MDHEN and CDR2 SYDVKM come from the germline V gene. Here the CDR3 reads CALVLGGRDEQFF. DNA for the CDR3: TGTGCCCTCGTTCTGGGCGGGAGGGATGAGCAGTTCTTC.

The rearrangement joins TRBV18 to TRBJ2-2, with 8 bases identical to TRBD1. The CDR3 runs 15 residues. The V and J ends lost 4 bases and 1 base, in that order; junction bases with no gene match: 2. CDR1 and CDR2 from the germline V gene are KGHSH and LQKENI. CDR3 sequence: CASSQGTGNTGELFF. The CDR3, as DNA: TGTGCCAGCTCACAAGGGACAGGGAACACCGGGGAGCTGTTTTTT.

This clone occurred a few times. The CDR3 DNA reads as TGTGCCAGTAGTATAAGGGATCGGGGCAATCAGCCCCAGCATTTT. Its translation is CASSIRDRGNQPQHF. V is TRBV19 and J is TRBJ1-5; D is uncertain. Germline V gene sequence: CDR1 LNHDA, CDR2 SQIVND (reference sequence). Trimming took 2 bases from V and 2 from J, leaving 10 bases between them. The CDR3 is 15 residues long.

The chain carries TRBV6-6 and TRBJ1-1, with 7 nucleotides matching TRBD1. This CDR3 contains 12 residues. Germline assignment: CDR1 MNHNY and CDR2 SVGAGI (reference sequence). Trimming removed 6 bases from V and 6 bases from J; junction bases left unmatched: 4. CDR3 in DNA: TGTGCCAGCAGACAGACAGGGCCTGAAGCTTTCTTT. This codes for CASRQTGPEAFF.

This chain joins TRBV7-9 and TRBJ2-7, with no clear D. From germline, CDR1 is SEHNR and CDR2 FQNEAQ (reference sequence). Trimming removed 5 bases at V and 9 bases at J, with 23 bases between. This CDR3 is 15 amino acids long. This CDR3 reads CASSPSVAELSGQYF. The CDR3 DNA reads as TGTGCCAGCAGCCCCAGTGTGGCAGAACTATCTGGGCAGTACTTC.

The chain links TRBV28 to TRBJ2-1, with TRBD2 matching over 12 bases. Germline CDR1 MDHEN, CDR2 SYDVKM. The CDR3 has 16 amino acids. The trim removed 3 bases at V and 7 bases at J, leaving 7 bases unmatched. The CDR3 sequence: CASSFVTSGSSNEQFF. The CDR3 DNA reads TGTGCCAGCAGTTTTGTGACTAGCGGGAGTTCGAATGAGCAGTTCTTC.

The V gene is TRBV4-3, the J gene TRBJ1-1; tentatively, D is TRBD1 (5 bases). The CDR3 extends over 15 amino acids. V was cut by 2 bases and J by 0 bases, with 10 bases left in between. Germline values: CDR1 LGHNA, CDR2 YSLEER. The CDR3 nucleotides are TGCGCCAGCAGCCAATCAGGGACCATGAACACTGAAGCTTTCTTT. The encoded protein is CASSQSGTMNTEAFF.

This chain uses TRBV5-4 with TRBJ1-4, with 7 bases that match TRBD1. Germline V gene lookup returns CDR1 SGHNT and CDR2 YYREEE (reference sequence). CDR3 length: 15 amino acids. V lost 2 bases and J lost 5; bases outside the gene matches: 6. The CDR3 sequence is CASSFTGVGNEKLFF. The CDR3 DNA follows: TGTGCCAGCAGCTTCACAGGGGTCGGGAATGAAAAACTGTTTTTT.

The chain employs TRBV7-2 and TRBJ2-1; 9 positions match TRBD1. V lost 5 bases, J lost 5 bases, and 10 bases stayed unmatched. CDR1 is SGHTA and CDR2 is FQGNSA in the germline V gene. The CDR3 runs to 16 residues. The CDR3 DNA sequence: TGTGCCAGCAGCCCACAGGGGGCGGGCTACAACAATGAGCAGTTCTTC. Its protein product is CASSPQGAGYNNEQFF.

With respect to this clone: The sample contains more than one DNA sequence encoding this CDR3. The chain links TRBV2 to TRBJ2-1; D uncertain. This CDR3 comprises 11 residues. The V end was cut by 2 bases, the J end by 7 bases, with 3 bases between. Germline lookup yields CDR1 SNHLY and CDR2 FYNNEI. In DNA form, the CDR3 reads TGTGCCAGCAGTGAATATAATGAGCAGTTCTTC. This codes for CASSEYNEQFF. Looking up the rest from reference TRBV2 and TRBJ2-1 gives the full variable domain: EPEVTQTPSHQVTQMGQEVILRCVPISNHLYFYWYRQILGQKVEFLVSFYNNEISEKSEIFDDQFSVERPDGSNFTLKIRSTKLEDSAMYFCASSEYNEQFFGPGTRLTVL.

The chain couples TRBV28 to TRBJ2-1, with a possible D match to TRBD2 (6 bases). V lost 5 bases to trimming and J lost 3 bases, with 17 bases between them. CDR3 length: 16 amino acids. In germline, CDR1 is MDHEN, CDR2 SYDVKM. CDR3 coding DNA: TGTGCCAGCAGTAAACGTGTGCGGGACCGCTACAATGAGCAGTTCTTC. Protein: CASSKRVRDRYNEQFF.

The gene calls are TRBV20-1 and TRBJ2-5; tentatively, D is TRBD1 (6 bases). CDR1 DFQATT and CDR2 SNEGSKA come from the germline V gene (reference sequence). This CDR3 has 11 residues. The CDR3 nucleotides are TGCAGGGGGGACATCCAAGAGACCCAGTACTTC. Amino acid sequence: CRGDIQETQYF.

The J gene is TRBJ2-1, the V gene TRBV11-2; 11 bases align to TRBD2. V was pared by 6 bases and J by 7 bases, with 14 bases of the junction left unmatched. The V gene's germline CDR1 is SGHAT and CDR2 FQNNGV. This CDR3 contains 17 residues. In DNA form, the CDR3 reads TGTGCCAGCAGACTAGTCCCCTCTCTAGCGGGAGGTAATGAGCAGTTCTTC. Its protein product is CASRLVPSLAGGNEQFF.

This chain links TRBV27 with TRBJ1-5, with a tentative D call TRBD1 (5 bases). CDR1 and CDR2 from the germline V gene are MNHEY and SMNVEV (reference sequence). V lost 1 base, J lost 8 bases, and 6 bases lay in between. CDR3 length: 12 residues. The CDR3 loop reads CASSLWGEPQHF. Here the CDR3 DNA reads TGTGCCAGCAGTTTATGGGGGGAGCCCCAGCATTTT.